Each of the 3 T cell receptor beta chains below was sequenced from the same sample in a study of vaccination effects on CD4 cells after COVID-19. Generated by immunoSEQ multiplex PCR, the TCRdb table keeps only in-frame clones and is missing some. The table shows 15,000 to 20,000 clones, with 76% occurring only once. These receptors lack a known antigen. Using viral peptide pools, the ViraFEST assay grew out antigen-specific CD4+ T cells prior to sequencing. Cells that had been cultured for about 10 days were the source of isolated CD4+ T cells. PCR showed that the person got SARS-CoV-2 infection at some point between March and December 2020. As their vaccination, participants received two doses of either BNT162b2 or mRNA-1273. The sample here was CD4+ T cells from PBMCs cultured with SARS-CoV-2 spike peptides, taken after COVID-19 vaccination. Source of these receptors: a human donor who had a prior SARS-CoV-2 infection.

This chain links TRBV5-1 with TRBJ1-1; TRBD1 matches 10 bases. Germline CDR1 is SGHRS and CDR2 is YFSETQ. V dropped 5 bases and J dropped 11; count of bases not matched to a gene: 6. CDR3 length: 12 residues. As DNA, the CDR3 is TGCGCCAGCAGAGAGGACAGGGGGATGGCTTTCTTT. Its translation is CASREDRGMAFF.

This clone was detected only a few times. CDR3 DNA: TGTGCCAGCAGCGTCCGGGCAGGGTACACCGGGGAGCTGTTTTTT. Its protein is CASSVRAGYTGELFF. V is TRBV9 and J is TRBJ2-2, with TRBD1 as a possible D gene (5 bases). The CDR3 runs 15 residues. V was clipped by 2 bases and J by 3 bases, with 11 bases between them. Germline V lookup: CDR1 SGDLS, CDR2 YYNGEE.

J is TRBJ2-1 and V is TRBV24-1; 11 positions agree with TRBD2. Germline V lookup: CDR1 KGHDR, CDR2 SFDVKD. The CDR3 is made up of 13 amino acids. The trim removed 8 bases at V and 8 bases at J, leaving 4 bases unmatched. This chain's CDR3 is CATTGSGRDEQFF. The CDR3, as DNA: TGTGCCACCACGGGTAGCGGGAGGGATGAGCAGTTCTTC.